This TCR beta chain was documented in a study of blood T cell repertoires in COVID-19. Study-level background: Acute and convalescent COVID-19 samples came from the United States, Italy and Spain. Sources were T cells, B-cell-depleted T cells, or PBMCs; the material itself was cDNA or gDNA.

The CDR3 length is 12 residues. V lost 10 bases, J lost 1 base, and 10 bases lay in between. In germline, CDR1 is LNHDA, CDR2 SQIVND (reference sequence). Original handling: Amplified reference gene primers provided the basis for estimating nucleated cell counts. Here immunoSEQ multiplex PCR was the method, and the copy in TCRdb shows in-frame clones only, minus some. V and J calls and clone size are those listed in that table; D and trimming were worked out from the DNA. The table has approximately 97,000 clones, around 92% seen once. What was sequenced was peripheral blood. The chain has TRBV19 and TRBJ1-1; D gene unclear. This receptor was obtained from a man between 18 and 29 years old with acute or convalescent COVID-19. The CDR3 nucleotides read TGTGCCATCAAAAGAGGGAACACTGAAGCTTTCTTT. Translation: CAIKRGNTEAFF.